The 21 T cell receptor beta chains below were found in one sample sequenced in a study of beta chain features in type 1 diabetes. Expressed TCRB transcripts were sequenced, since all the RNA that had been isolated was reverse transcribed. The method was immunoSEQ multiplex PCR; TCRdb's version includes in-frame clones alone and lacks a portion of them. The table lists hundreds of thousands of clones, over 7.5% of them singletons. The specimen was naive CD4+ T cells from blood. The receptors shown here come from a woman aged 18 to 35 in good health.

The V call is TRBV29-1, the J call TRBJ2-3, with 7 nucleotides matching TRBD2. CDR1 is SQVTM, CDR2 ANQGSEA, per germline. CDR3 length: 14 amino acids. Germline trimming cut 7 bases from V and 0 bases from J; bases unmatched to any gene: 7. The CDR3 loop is CSGRGRVSTDTQYF. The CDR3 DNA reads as TGCAGCGGACGGGGGAGGGTTAGCACAGATACGCAGTATTTT.

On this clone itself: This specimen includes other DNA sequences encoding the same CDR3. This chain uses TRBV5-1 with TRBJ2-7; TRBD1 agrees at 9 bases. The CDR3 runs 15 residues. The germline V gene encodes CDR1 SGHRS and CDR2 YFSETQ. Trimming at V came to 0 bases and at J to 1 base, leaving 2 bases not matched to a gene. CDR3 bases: TGCGCCAGCAGCTTGGGAGGGACAGGGTCCTACGAGCAGTACTTC. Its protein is CASSLGGTGSYEQYF.

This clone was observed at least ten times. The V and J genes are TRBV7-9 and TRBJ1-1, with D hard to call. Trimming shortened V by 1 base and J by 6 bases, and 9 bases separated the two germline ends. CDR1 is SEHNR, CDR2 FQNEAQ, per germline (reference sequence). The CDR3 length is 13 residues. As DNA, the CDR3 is TGTGCCAGCAGCTTAGTCAAGGAGGCTGAAGCTTTCTTT. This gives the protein CASSLVKEAEAFF. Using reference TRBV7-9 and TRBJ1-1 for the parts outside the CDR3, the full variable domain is DTGVSQNPRHKITKRGQNVTFRCDPISEHNRLYWYRQTLGQGPEFLTYFQNEAQLEKSRLLSDRFSAERPKGSFSTLEIQRTEQGDSAMYLCASSLVKEAEAFFGQGTRLTVV.

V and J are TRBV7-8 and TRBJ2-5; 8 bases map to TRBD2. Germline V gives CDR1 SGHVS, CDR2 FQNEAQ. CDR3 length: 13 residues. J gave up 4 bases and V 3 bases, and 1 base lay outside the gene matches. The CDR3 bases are TGTGCCAGCAGCTTGCTAGCGGGAGAGACCCAGTACTTC. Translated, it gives CASSLLAGETQYF.

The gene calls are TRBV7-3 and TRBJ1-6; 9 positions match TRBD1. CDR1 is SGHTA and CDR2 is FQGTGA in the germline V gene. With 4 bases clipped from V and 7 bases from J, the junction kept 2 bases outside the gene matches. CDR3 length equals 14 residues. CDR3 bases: TGTGCCAGCAGCTCCGGGACAGGGAATTCACCCCTCCACTTT. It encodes CASSSGTGNSPLHF.

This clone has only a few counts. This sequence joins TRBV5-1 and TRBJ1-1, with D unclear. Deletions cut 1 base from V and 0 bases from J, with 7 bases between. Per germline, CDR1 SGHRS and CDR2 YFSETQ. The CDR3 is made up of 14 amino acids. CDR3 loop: CASSLYSMNTEAFF. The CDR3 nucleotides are TGCGCCAGCAGCTTGTACAGCATGAACACTGAAGCTTTCTTT.

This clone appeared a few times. CDR3 nucleotide sequence: TGTGCCAGCAGTCATGGACTAGCAGGGGGAGAGCAGTTCTTC. Encoded protein: CASSHGLAGGEQFF. The chain is built from TRBV6-5 and TRBJ2-1, with D possibly being TRBD2 (8 bases). CDR1 and CDR2 (germline): MNHEY, SVGAGI. V lost 5 bases and J lost 10, with 18 bases in between. The CDR3 sequence is 14 residues long.

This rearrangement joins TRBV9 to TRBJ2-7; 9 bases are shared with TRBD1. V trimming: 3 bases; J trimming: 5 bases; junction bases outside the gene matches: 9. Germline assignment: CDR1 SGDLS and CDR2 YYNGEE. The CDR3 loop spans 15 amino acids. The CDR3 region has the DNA TGTGCCAGCAGCGAGTCGGGACAGGGCGTCCACGAGCAGTACTTC. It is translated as CASSESGQGVHEQYF.

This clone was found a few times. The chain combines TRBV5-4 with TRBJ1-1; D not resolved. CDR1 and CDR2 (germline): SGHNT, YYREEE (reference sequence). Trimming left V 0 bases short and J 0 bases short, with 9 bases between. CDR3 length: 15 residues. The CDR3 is CASSLVGSLNTEAFF. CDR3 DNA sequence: TGTGCCAGCAGCTTGGTGGGCAGCCTGAACACTGAAGCTTTCTTT.

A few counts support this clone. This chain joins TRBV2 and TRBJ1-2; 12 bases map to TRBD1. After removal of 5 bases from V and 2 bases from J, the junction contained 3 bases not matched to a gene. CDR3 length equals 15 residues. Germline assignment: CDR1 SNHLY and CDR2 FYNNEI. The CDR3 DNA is TGTGCCAGCAGTTTGGGACAGGGGGCGAACTATGGCTACACCTTC. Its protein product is CASSLGQGANYGYTF.

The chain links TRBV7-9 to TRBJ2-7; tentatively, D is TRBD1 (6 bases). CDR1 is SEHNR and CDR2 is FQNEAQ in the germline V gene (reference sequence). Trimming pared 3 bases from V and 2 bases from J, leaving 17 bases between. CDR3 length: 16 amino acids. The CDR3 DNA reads TGTGCCAGCAGCTTCGATAACTCCAGGGGTACCTACGAGCAGTACTTC. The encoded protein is CASSFDNSRGTYEQYF.

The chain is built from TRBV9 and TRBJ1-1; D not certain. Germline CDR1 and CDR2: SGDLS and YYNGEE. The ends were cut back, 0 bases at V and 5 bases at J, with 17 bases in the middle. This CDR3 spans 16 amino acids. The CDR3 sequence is CASSVEIPWVRTEAFF. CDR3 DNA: TGTGCCAGCAGCGTAGAAATCCCGTGGGTGAGGACTGAAGCTTTCTTT.

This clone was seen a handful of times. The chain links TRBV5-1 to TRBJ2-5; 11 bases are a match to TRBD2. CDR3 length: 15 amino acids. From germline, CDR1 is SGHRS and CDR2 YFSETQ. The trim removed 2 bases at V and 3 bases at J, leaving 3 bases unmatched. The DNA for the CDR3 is TGCGCCAGCAGCTTTTCGACTAGCGGGGAAGAGACCCAGTACTTC. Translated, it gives CASSFSTSGEETQYF.

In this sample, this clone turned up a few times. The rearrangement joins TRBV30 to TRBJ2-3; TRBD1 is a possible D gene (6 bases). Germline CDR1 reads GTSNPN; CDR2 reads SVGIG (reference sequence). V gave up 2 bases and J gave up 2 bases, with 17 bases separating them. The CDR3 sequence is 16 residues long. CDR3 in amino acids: CAWSPPAGVNTDTQYF. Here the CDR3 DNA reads TGTGCCTGGAGTCCCCCAGCAGGGGTAAACACAGATACGCAGTATTTT.

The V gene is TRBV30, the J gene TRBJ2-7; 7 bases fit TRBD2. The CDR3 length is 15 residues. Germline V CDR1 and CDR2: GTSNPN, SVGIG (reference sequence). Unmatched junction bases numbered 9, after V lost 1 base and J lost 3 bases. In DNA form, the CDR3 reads TGTGCCTGGAGTGCGGTGCCTAGCGGATACTACGAGCAGTACTTC. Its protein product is CAWSAVPSGYYEQYF.

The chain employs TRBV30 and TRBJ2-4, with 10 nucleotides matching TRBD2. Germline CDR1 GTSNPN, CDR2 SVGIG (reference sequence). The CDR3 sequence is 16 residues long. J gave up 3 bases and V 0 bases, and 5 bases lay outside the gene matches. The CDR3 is CAWSVGTSVNKNIQYF. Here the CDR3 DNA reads TGTGCCTGGAGTGTGGGGACTAGCGTTAACAAAAACATTCAGTACTTC.

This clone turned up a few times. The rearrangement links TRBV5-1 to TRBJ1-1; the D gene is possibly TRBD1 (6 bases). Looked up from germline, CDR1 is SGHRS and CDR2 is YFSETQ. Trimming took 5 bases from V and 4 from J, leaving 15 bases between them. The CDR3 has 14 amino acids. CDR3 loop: CASRTKGGFTEAFF. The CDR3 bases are TGCGCCAGCAGAACGAAGGGGGGGTTCACTGAAGCTTTCTTT.

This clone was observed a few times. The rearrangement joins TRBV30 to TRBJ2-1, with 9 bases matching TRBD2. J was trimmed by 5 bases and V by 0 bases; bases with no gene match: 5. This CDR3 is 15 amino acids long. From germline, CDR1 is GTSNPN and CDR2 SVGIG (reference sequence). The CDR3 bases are TGTGCCTGGAGTGTTCGGACTAGCGTAAACAATGAGCAGTTCTTC. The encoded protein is CAWSVRTSVNNEQFF.

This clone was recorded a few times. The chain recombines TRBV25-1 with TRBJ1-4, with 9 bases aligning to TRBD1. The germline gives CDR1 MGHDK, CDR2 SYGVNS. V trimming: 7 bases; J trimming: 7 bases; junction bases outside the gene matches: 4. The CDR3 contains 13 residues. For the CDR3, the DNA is TGTGCCAGCATGCGGGACAGGGTTGAAAAACTGTTTTTT. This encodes CASMRDRVEKLFF.

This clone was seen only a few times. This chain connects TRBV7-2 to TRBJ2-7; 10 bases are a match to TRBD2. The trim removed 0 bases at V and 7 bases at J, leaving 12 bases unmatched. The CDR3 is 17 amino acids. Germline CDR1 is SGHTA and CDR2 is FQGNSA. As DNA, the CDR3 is TGTGCCAGCAGCTTAGCGCCGGCTAGCGGGAGACAATGGGAGCAGTACTTC. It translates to CASSLAPASGRQWEQYF. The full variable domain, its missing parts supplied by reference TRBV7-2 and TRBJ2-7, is GAGVSQSPSNKVTEKGKDVELRCDPISGHTALYWYRQSLGQGLEFLIYFQGNSAPDKSGLPSDRFSAERTGGSVSTLTIQRTQQEDSAVYLCASSLAPASGRQWEQYFGPGTRLTVT.

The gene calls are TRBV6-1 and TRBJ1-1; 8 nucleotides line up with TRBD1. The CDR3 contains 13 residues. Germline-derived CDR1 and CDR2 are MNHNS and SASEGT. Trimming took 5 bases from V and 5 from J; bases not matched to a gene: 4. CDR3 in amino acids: CASSTWTGTEAFF. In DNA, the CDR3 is TGTGCCAGCAGTACTTGGACAGGGACTGAAGCTTTCTTT.